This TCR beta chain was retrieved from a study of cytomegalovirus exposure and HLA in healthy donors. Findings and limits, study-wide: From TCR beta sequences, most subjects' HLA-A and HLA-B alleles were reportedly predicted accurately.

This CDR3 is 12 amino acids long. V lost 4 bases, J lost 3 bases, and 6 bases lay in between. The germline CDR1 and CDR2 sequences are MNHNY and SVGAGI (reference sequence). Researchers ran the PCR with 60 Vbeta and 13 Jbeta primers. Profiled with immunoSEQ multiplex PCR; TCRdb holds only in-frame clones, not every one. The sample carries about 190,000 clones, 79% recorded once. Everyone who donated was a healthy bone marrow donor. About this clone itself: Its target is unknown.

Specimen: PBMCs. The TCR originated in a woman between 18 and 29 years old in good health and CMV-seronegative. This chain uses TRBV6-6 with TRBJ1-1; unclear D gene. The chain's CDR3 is CASSLSDTEAFF. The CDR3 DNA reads TGTGCCAGCAGTTTGAGTGACACTGAAGCTTTCTTT.